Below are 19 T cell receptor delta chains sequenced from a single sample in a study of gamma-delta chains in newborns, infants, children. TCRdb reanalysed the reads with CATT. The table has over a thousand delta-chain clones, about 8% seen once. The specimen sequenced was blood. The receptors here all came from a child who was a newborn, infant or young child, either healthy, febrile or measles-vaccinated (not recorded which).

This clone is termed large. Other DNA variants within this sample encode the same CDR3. CDR3 protein: CACDTVRPYSWDTRQMFF. The CDR3 coding sequence is TGTGCCTGTGACACTGTACGGCCATACTCCTGGGACACCCGACAGATGTTTTTC. The gene calls are TRDV2 and TRDJ3; D call uncertain. The germline V and J ends were trimmed by 1 base and 0 bases, with 12 bases remaining between them. Per the germline V gene, CDR1 is GEAIGNYY and CDR2 is EKD. CDR3 length: 18 residues.

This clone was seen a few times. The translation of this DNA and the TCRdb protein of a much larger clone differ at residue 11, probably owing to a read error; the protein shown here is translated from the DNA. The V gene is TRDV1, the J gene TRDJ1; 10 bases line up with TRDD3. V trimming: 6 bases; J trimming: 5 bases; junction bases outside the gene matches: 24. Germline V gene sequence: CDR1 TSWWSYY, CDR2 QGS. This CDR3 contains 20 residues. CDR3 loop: CALGAPFVGAGYWGMDKLIF. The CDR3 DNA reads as TGTGCTCTTGGCGCACCGTTCGTTGGGGCCGGGTACTGGGGGATGGATAAACTCATCTTT.

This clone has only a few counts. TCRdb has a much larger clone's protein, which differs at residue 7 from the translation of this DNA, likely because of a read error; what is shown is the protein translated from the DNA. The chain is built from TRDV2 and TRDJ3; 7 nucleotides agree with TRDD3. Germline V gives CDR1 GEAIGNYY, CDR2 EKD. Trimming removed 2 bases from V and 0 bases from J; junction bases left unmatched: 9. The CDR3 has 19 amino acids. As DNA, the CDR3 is TGTGCCTGTGACATACTGAGGGATACTAGCTCCTGGGACACCCGACAGATGTTTTTC. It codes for CACDILRDTSSWDTRQMFF.

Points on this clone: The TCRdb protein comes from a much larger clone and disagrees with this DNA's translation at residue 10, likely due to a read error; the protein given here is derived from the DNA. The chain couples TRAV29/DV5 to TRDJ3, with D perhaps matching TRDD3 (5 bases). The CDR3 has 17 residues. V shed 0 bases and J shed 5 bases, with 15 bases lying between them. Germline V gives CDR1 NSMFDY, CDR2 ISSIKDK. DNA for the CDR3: TGTGCAGCAAGCGCGCTGGGTTGCGCCCGGGACACCCGACAGATGTTTTTC. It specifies CAASALGCARDTRQMFF.

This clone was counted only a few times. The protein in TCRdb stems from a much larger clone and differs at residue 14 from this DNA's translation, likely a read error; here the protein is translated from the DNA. CDR3 bases: TGTGCCTGTGACACCAAGCGTACTGGGTCCTCCTGGGACGCCCGACAGATGTTTTTC. This translates into CACDTKRTGSSWDARQMFF. V is TRDV2 and J is TRDJ3, with a tentative D call TRDD3 (6 bases). This CDR3 has 19 residues. Germline lookup yields CDR1 GEAIGNYY and CDR2 EKD.

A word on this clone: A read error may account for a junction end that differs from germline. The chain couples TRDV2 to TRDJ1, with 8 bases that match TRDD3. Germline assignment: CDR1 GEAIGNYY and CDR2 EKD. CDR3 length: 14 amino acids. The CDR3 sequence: CSVLGAPYTDTLIF. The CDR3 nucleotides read TGTTCCGTACTGGGGGCCCCTTACACCGATACACTCATATTT.

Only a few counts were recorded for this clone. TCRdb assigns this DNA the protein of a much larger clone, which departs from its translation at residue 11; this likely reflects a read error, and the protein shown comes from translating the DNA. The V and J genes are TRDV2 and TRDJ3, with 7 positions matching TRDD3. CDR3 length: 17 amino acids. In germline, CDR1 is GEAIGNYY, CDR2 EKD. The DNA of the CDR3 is TGTGCCTGTGACACCCTGGGGGCCTCCTGGGGCACCCGACAGATGTTTTTC. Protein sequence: CACDTLGASWGTRQMFF.

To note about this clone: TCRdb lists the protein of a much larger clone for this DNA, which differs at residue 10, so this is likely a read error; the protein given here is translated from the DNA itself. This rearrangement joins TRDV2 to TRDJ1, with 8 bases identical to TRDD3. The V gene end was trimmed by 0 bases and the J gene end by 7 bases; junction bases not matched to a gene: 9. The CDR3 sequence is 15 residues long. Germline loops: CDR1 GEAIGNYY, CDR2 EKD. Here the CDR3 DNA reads TGTGCCTGTGACACCCTTGGGGGATCCTTTGGTAAACTCATCTTT. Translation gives CACDTLGGSFGKLIF.

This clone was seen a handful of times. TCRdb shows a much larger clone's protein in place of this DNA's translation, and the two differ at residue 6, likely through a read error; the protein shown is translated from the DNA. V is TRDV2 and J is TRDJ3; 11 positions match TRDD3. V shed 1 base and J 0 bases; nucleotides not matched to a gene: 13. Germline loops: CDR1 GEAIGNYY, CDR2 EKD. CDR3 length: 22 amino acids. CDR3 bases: TGTGCCTGTGACACGAGTGGATGGGGGATACGGCCCGACTCCTGGGACACCCGACAGATGTTTTTC. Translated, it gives CACDTSGWGIRPDSWDTRQMFF.

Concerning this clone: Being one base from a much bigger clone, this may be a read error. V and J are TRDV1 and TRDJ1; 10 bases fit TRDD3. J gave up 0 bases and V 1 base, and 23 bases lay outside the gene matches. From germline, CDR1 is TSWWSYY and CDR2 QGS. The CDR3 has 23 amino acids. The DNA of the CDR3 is TGTGCTCTTGGGGAACCCTACCGATTCCTGGGGGGATACGGGTGCCTTTACACCGATAAACTCATCTTT. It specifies CALGEPYRFLGGYGCLYTDKLIF.

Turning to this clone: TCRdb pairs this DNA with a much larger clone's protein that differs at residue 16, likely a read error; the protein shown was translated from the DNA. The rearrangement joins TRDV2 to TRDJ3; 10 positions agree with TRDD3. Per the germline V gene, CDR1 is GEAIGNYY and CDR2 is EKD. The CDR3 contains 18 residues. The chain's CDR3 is CACDTGGYASWDTRQTFF. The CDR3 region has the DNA TGTGCCTGTGACACCGGGGGATACGCCTCCTGGGACACCCGACAGACGTTTTTC.

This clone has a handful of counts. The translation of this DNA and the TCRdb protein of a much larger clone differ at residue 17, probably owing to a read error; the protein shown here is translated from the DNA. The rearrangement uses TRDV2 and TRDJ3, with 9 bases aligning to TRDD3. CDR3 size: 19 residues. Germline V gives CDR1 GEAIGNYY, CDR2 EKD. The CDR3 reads CACDRLGEEGSWDTRQIFF. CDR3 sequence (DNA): TGTGCCTGTGACAGACTGGGGGAAGAAGGCTCCTGGGACACCCGACAGATATTTTTC.

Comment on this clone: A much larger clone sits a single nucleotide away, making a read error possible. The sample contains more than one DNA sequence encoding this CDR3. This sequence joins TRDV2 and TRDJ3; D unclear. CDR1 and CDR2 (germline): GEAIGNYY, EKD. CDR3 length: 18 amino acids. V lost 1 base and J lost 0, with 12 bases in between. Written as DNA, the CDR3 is TGTGCCTGTGACACTGTACGGCCCTACTCCTGGGACACCCGACAGATGTTTTTC. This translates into CACDTVRPYSWDTRQMFF.

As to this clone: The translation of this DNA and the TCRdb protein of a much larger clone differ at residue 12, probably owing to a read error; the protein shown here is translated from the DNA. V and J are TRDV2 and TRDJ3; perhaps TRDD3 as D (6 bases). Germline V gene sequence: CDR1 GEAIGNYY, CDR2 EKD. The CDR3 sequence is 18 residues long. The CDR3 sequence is CACDTWGASSWYTRQMFF. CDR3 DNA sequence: TGTGCCTGTGACACCTGGGGGGCAAGCTCCTGGTACACCCGACAGATGTTTTTC.

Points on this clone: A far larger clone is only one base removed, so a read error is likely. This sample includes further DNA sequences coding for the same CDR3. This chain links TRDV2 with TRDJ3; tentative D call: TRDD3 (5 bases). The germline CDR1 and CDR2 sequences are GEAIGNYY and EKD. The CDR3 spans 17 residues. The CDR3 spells CACDTLGDSWDTRQMFF. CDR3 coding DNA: TGTGCCTGCGACACCCTGGGCGACTCCTGGGACACCCGACAGATGTTTTTC.

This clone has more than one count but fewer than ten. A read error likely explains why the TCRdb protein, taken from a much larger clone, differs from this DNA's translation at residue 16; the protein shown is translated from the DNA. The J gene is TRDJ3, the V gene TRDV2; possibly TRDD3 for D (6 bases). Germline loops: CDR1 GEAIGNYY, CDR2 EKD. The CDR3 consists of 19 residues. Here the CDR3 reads CACDTKRTGSSWDTRRMFF. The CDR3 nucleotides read TGTGCCTGTGACACCAAGCGTACTGGGTCCTCCTGGGACACCCGACGGATGTTTTTC.

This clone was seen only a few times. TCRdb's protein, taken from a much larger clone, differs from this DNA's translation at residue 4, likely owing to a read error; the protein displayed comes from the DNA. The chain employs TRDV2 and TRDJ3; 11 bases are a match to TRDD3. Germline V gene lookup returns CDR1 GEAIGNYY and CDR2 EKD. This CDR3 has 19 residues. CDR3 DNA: TGTGCCTGTGGCACCTGGGGGATACCAAGCTCCTGGGACACCCGACAGATGTTTTTC. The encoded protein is CACGTWGIPSSWDTRQMFF.

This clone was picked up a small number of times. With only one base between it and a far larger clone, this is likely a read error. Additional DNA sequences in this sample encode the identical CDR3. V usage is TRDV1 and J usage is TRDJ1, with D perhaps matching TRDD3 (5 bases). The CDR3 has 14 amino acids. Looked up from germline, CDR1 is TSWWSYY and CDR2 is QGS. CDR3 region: CALGEPLYTDKLIF. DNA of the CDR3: TGTGCTCTCGGGGAACCCCTTTACACCGATAAACTCATCTTT.

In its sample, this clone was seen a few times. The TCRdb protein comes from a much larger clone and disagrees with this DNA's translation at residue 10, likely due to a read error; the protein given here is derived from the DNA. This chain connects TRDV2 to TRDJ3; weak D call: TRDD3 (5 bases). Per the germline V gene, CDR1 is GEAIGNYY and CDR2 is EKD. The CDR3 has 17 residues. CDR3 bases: TGTGCCTGTGACACCCTGGGCGACTCCTTGGACACCCGACAGATGTTTTTC. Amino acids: CACDTLGDSLDTRQMFF.